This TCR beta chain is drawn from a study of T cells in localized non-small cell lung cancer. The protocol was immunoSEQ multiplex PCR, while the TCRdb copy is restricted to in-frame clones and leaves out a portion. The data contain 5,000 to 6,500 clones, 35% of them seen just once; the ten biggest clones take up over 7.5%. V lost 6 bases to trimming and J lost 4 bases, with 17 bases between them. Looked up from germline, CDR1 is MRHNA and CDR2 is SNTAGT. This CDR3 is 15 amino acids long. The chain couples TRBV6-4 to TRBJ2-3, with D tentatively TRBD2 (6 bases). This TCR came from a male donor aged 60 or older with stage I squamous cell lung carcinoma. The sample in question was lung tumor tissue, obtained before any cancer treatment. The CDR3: CASSRDFRRSDTQYF. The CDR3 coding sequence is TGTGCCAGCAGCCGGGACTTCCGCAGGTCAGATACGCAGTATTTT.